Listed here are 10 T cell receptor beta chains from one sample, sequenced in a study of spatial heterogeneity in lung cancer. TCRdb re-derived calls from the 5' RACE reads in MiXCR, one entry per CDR3 protein. The repertoire has about 100,000 distinct CDR3 sequences, 4.4% of them found once; the top ten carry approximately 21%. The antigens for these receptors are not known. Time point of the sample: sample taken at primary tumor resection. Study-wide results and caveats: How many expanded intratumoral alpha and beta TCRs were present tracked the tumor mutation count, which was a count of nonsynonymous mutations.

The specimen comprised lung tumor tissue, sampled at surgery. Source of these receptors: a male donor with early-stage non-small cell lung cancer.

This clonotype was detected many times. The rearrangement joins TRBV6-1 to TRBJ1-1; maybe TRBD1 (5 bases). Germline CDR1 is MNHNS and CDR2 is SASEGT. The V end lost 8 bases, the J end lost 0 bases, and 13 bases lay between the germline ends. This CDR3 has 14 residues. CDR3 amino acids: CASHLWGMNTEAFF. The CDR3 coding sequence is TGTGCCAGCCACCTATGGGGGATGAACACTGAAGCTTTCTTT.

This clonotype was recorded at least ten times. J is TRBJ2-1 and V is TRBV5-1; perhaps TRBD2 as D (6 bases). Trimming took 1 base from V and 5 from J, leaving 16 bases between them. The germline gives CDR1 SGHRS, CDR2 YFSETQ. CDR3 length: 16 amino acids. The chain's CDR3 is CASSLLGGPIDNEQFF. The CDR3, as DNA: TGCGCCAGCAGCTTGTTGGGGGGACCCATTGACAATGAGCAGTTCTTC.

This clonotype was counted many times. V is TRBV6-5 and J is TRBJ1-2; perhaps TRBD1 as D (5 bases). CDR3 length: 14 residues. Germline loops: CDR1 MNHEY, CDR2 SVGAGI. The germline V and J ends were trimmed by 6 bases and 4 bases, with 15 bases remaining between them. The CDR3 nucleotides are TGTGCCAGCAGCGGGGGAGCTAGTACCTATGGCTACACCTTC. This sequence encodes CASSGGASTYGYTF.

This clonotype was found many times. V gene TRBV7-8 combines with J gene TRBJ1-1; TRBD1 aligns across 7 bases. The germline CDR1 and CDR2 sequences are SGHVS and FQNEAQ. The CDR3 contains 11 residues. Trimming took 5 bases from V and 7 from J; bases not matched to a gene: 1. CDR3 protein: CASSRDSEAFF. Written as DNA, the CDR3 is TGTGCCAGCAGCCGGGACAGTGAAGCTTTCTTT. Supplemented by reference TRBV7-8 and TRBJ1-1, the full variable domain reads GAGVSQSPRYKVAKRGQDVALRCDPISGHVSLFWYQQALGQGPEFLTYFQNEAQLDKSGLPSDRFFAERPEGSVSTLKIQRTQQEDSAVYLCASSRDSEAFFGQGTRLTVV.

This clonotype was observed a few times. The chain couples TRBV6-1 to TRBJ2-2, with 8 positions matching TRBD1. Germline V gives CDR1 MNHNS, CDR2 SASEGT. V lost 6 bases to trimming and J lost 2 bases; unmatched junction nucleotides: 2. CDR3 length equals 14 residues. The chain's CDR3 is CASSGQGNTGELFF. CDR3 nucleotide sequence: TGTGCCAGCAGCGGACAGGGCAACACCGGGGAGCTGTTTTTT.

This clonotype has more than one count but fewer than ten. J is TRBJ2-1 and V is TRBV20-1; 10 bases map to TRBD2. Germline V gene lookup returns CDR1 DFQATT and CDR2 SNEGSKA (reference sequence). The CDR3 covers 14 residues. V shed 5 bases, J shed 9 bases, and the junction held 10 bases outside the gene matches. The CDR3 loop reads CSAAETSGWGEQFF. CDR3 bases: TGCAGTGCTGCCGAGACTAGCGGGTGGGGTGAGCAGTTCTTC.

This clonotype was seen ten or more times. This chain joins TRBV6-6 and TRBJ1-3; D is perhaps TRBD1 (5 bases). V was pared by 8 bases and J by 13 bases, with 15 bases between. The CDR3 extends over 11 amino acids. Germline CDR1 is MNHNY and CDR2 is SVGAGI (reference sequence). CDR3 DNA: TGTGCCAGCTGGGGGGAAGGGGAGATATATTTT. Its translation is CASWGEGEIYF.

This clonotype was recorded at least ten times. CDR3 nucleotides: TGTGCCAGCAGCGGGACAGGGGGCGATGATTGGCGGGAGGTCCATGAGCAGTTCTTC. Protein product: CASSGTGGDDWREVHEQFF. The chain combines TRBV27 with TRBJ2-1; 12 bases align to TRBD1. CDR1 is MNHEY, CDR2 SMNVEV, per germline (reference sequence). Trimming cost V 6 bases and J 8 bases; bases outside gene matches: 20. This CDR3 is built from 19 residues.

This clonotype appeared a few times. The chain recombines TRBV6-1 with TRBJ2-7, with 9 bases fitting TRBD1. The CDR3 is 14 residues long. The V gene's germline CDR1 is MNHNS and CDR2 SASEGT. The trim removed 4 bases at V and 2 bases at J, leaving 3 bases unmatched. CDR3 sequence: CASSVGTGPYEQYF. Written as DNA, the CDR3 is TGTGCCAGCAGTGTCGGGACAGGGCCCTACGAGCAGTACTTC.

V and J are TRBV6-6 and TRBJ1-5, with 10 bases fitting TRBD1. CDR3 length: 21 residues. Per the germline V gene, CDR1 is MNHNY and CDR2 is SVGAGI (reference sequence). Trimming took 6 bases from V and 4 from J; bases not matched to a gene: 24. The chain's CDR3 is CASSLRTGTGDGVFINQPQHF. The CDR3 DNA sequence: TGTGCCAGCAGCCTAAGGACCGGGACAGGGGACGGGGTTTTCATAAATCAGCCCCAGCATTTT.